Following are 12 T cell receptor beta chains from one sample sequenced in a study of blood T cell repertoires in COVID-19 (dated by TCRdb to 2019 to 2021). Libraries came from the immunoSEQ multiplex PCR assay. Entries here come from immuneACCESS through TCRdb and include only in-frame sequences with V and J called. Some clones fail to appear in such tables; in the studies checked, an unresolved V gene covers under half of the shortfall, and the cause of the remainder is unknown. The sample yields some 120,000 clones; roughly 79% were counted once. 7.5% of the sample goes to the ten largest clones. The sample was peripheral blood. These receptor sequences come from a man in his 70s with active or convalescent COVID-19.

This clone showed up just once. The rearrangement joins TRBV10-2 to TRBJ1-5, with D unclear. The CDR3 has 17 residues. V was cut by 3 bases and J by 1 base, with 16 bases left in between. Germline loops: CDR1 WSHSY, CDR2 SAAADI. Here the CDR3 reads CASSDPGKTGSNQPQHF. The CDR3 DNA is TGCGCCAGCAGTGATCCGGGCAAAACGGGGAGCAATCAGCCCCAGCATTTT.

This chain joins TRBV3-1 (or the pseudogene TRBV3-2) and TRBJ2-7, with TRBD2 identical over 11 bases. CDR3 length: 18 amino acids. J gave up 1 base and V 1 base, and 9 bases lay outside the gene matches. The germline V gene encodes CDR1 LGHDT and CDR2 YNNKEL (reference sequence). Here the CDR3 reads CASSQGGASGRSSYEQYF. CDR3 sequence (DNA): TGTGCCAGCAGCCAAGGCGGGGCTAGCGGGAGGTCGTCCTACGAGCAGTACTTC.

This clone turned up a few times. The chain uses TRBV2 and TRBJ2-3, with D possibly matching TRBD1 (6 bases). The CDR3 runs 15 residues. The germline CDR1 and CDR2 sequences are SNHLY and FYNNEI. The V and J ends lost 2 bases and 3 bases respectively, with 12 bases between them. The CDR3 loop is CASSEIQGPTDTQYF. CDR3 coding DNA: TGTGCCAGCAGTGAAATACAGGGACCTACAGATACGCAGTATTTT.

In the case of this clone: This may come from a read error, since a much larger clone is one base off. The V and J genes are TRBV6-5 and TRBJ2-7; D gene ambiguous. V lost 6 bases, J lost 0 bases, and 6 bases lay in between. The CDR3 is made up of 12 amino acids. Germline CDR1 reads MNHEY; CDR2 reads SVGAGI. CDR3 sequence (DNA): TGTGCCAGCAGCCCCAGCTCCTACGAGCAGTACTTC. This translates into CASSPSSYEQYF.

The chain carries TRBV5-5 and TRBJ2-5, with D maybe TRBD1 (6 bases). Germline loops: CDR1 SGHKS, CDR2 YYEKEE (reference sequence). The CDR3 loop spans 15 amino acids. Trimming shortened V by 0 bases and J by 2 bases, and 11 bases separated the two germline ends. The CDR3 sequence is CASSLATQGQETQYF. The CDR3 nucleotides are TGTGCCAGCAGCTTGGCCACTCAGGGGCAAGAGACCCAGTACTTC.

The CDR3 reads CASSWTTGGGYTF. The CDR3 DNA follows: TGTGCCAGCAGCTGGACGACAGGTGGGGGCTACACCTTC. The genes are TRBV5-6 and TRBJ1-2; tentatively, D is TRBD1 (6 bases). CDR1 is SGHDT and CDR2 is YYEEEE in the germline V gene. Trimming shortened V by 3 bases and J by 8 bases, and 14 bases separated the two germline ends. This CDR3 contains 13 residues.

This rearrangement joins TRBV6-6 to TRBJ1-1; D remains ambiguous. V lost 5 bases and J 0 bases, leaving 7 bases between the germline ends. The germline gives CDR1 MNHNY, CDR2 SVGAGI (reference sequence). This CDR3 has 13 residues. The CDR3 coding sequence is TGTGCCAGCAGTGCGGCCTTGAACACTGAAGCTTTCTTT. Protein: CASSAALNTEAFF.

The V call is TRBV6-1, the J call TRBJ2-2; 8 nucleotides line up with TRBD1. Germline CDR1 is MNHNS and CDR2 is SASEGT. The J segment lost 3 bases and the V segment lost 2 bases, leaving 2 bases of the junction unmatched. This CDR3 is built from 15 residues. CDR3 protein: CASSEQGAYTGELFF. Here the CDR3 DNA reads TGTGCCAGCAGTGAACAGGGGGCGTACACCGGGGAGCTGTTTTTT.

The rearrangement uses TRBV11-2 and TRBJ1-5; 7 nucleotides line up with TRBD1. The ends lost 5 bases at V and 0 bases at J; junction bases unmatched: 4. This CDR3 contains 15 residues. Germline-derived CDR1 and CDR2 are SGHAT and FQNNGV. The CDR3 bases are TGTGCCAGCAGCCCGGGGACAGTTAGCAATCAGCCCCAGCATTTT. Translating it yields CASSPGTVSNQPQHF. Full variable domain (outside the CDR3, taken from reference TRBV11-2 and TRBJ1-5): EAGVAQSPRYKIIEKRQSVAFWCNPISGHATLYWYQQILGQGPKLLIQFQNNGVVDDSQLPKDRFSAERLKGVDSTLKIQPAKLEDSAVYLCASSPGTVSNQPQHFGDGTRLSIL.

The chain is built from TRBV7-2 and TRBJ2-7, with 7 bases aligning to TRBD2. This CDR3 has 14 residues. Germline CDR1 reads SGHTA; CDR2 reads FQGNSA. The V segment lost 6 bases and the J segment 3 bases; nucleotides outside the gene matches: 8. The CDR3 spells CASSPHTGGYEQYF. Here the CDR3 DNA reads TGTGCCAGCAGTCCACATACGGGGGGCTACGAGCAGTACTTC.

In DNA form, the CDR3 reads TGTGCCAGCCGACAGGGGATCAGCACTGAAGCTTTCTTT. Its translation is CASRQGISTEAFF. J is TRBJ1-1 and V is TRBV6-5, with TRBD1 identical over 8 bases. CDR1 MNHEY and CDR2 SVGAGI come from the germline V gene. This CDR3 comprises 13 residues. J was trimmed by 4 bases and V by 8 bases; bases with no gene match: 6.

The chain's CDR3 is CASSLGQGLWEQYF. For the CDR3, the DNA is TGTGCCAGCAGCTTGGGACAGGGACTGTGGGAGCAGTACTTC. The chain couples TRBV11-3 to TRBJ2-7; TRBD1 agrees at 9 bases. Germline lookup yields CDR1 SGHNT and CDR2 YENEEA. With 3 bases clipped from V and 7 bases from J, the junction kept 7 bases outside the gene matches. The CDR3 runs to 14 residues.